This entry concerns a single TCR beta chain. No antigen is known for it. The junction had 3 bases not matched to a gene; V was cut back by 2 bases and J by 0 bases. This CDR3 region has 16 residues. Germline assignment: CDR1 LGHNA and CDR2 YSLEER. Expressed TCRB transcripts were sequenced after all isolated RNA was converted to cDNA. The method was immunoSEQ multiplex PCR; TCRdb's version includes in-frame clones alone and lacks a portion of them. The sample yields 900,000 or so clones, 17% seen once. This sample is drawn from a study of beta chain features in type 1 diabetes. General study points: Comparison showed that naive, central memory and Treg TCRB repertoires appeared more similar among patients than among healthy donors.

The origin of this receptor is a woman in her late teens or twenties in good health. Sample: naive CD4+ T cells from blood. The chain couples TRBV4-3 to TRBJ2-2; TRBD1 matches 7 bases. In DNA form, the CDR3 reads TGCGCCAGCAGCCAACACACAGGGGCGAACACCGGGGAGCTGTTTTTT. Protein: CASSQHTGANTGELFF.